This record concerns one TCR beta chain sequence. In this sample, this clonotype turned up once. Its antigen remains unidentified. No clone much larger than this one lies a single base away; base qualities are absent. One read alone makes for weak evidence. This sample is drawn from a study of T-cell memory formation after mild COVID-19 (dated by TCRdb to the early 2020s). Regarding the research as a whole: TCR sequence clusters from the two donors were found to be largely donor specific. In a couple of donors, T-cell clones that expanded and contracted after mild COVID-19 were tracked by sequencing TCRalpha and TCRbeta repertoires over time. Two young, previously healthy adult volunteers, one female and one male, were included in the cohort.

Ficoll-Paque density gradient centrifugation was used to isolate PBMCs. The listed sequencing device is Illumina NovaSeq 6000. Using 5'RACE with constant-segment primers, TCRalpha and TCRbeta cDNA libraries were constructed, with sample barcodes and unique molecular identifiers added in the process. Trizol reagent was used to extract RNA from every sample. Amplification of the libraries took two PCR steps, and the second step added a second sample barcode plus Illumina TruSeq adapters. Sequencing of the libraries was done on an Illumina NovaSeq, producing 2 x 150 bp paired-end reads. The published analysis was carried out like this. The reads were demultiplexed and collapsed into UMI-guided consensus sequences using migec v1.2.7. Using mixcr v2.1.11, UMI consensuses were aligned to TRA and TRB V and J templates and then assembled into clonotypes. A clonotype was counted as expanded or contracted only when both edgeR and NoisET called the clonotype significant, with the noise models trained on biological replicates. For edgeR calls, the thresholds were a false discovery rate-adjusted p below 0.01 and a log2 fold-change of 1. PCA with hierarchical clustering of max-normalized trajectories of the 1000 most abundant clonotypes was used as exploratory dynamics analysis. Separately sequenced CD4+ and CD8+ repertoires were used to assign the CD4 or CD8 phenotype of responding clones. Using fastp at Q25 and MiXCR, TCRdb reprocessed the public reads and kept productive beta chains. Entries that share a CDR3 protein sequence are merged under the most common genes and DNA. The V and J calls and clone size are TCRdb's, not the authors'. The sample table contains approximately 580,000 distinct CDR3 sequences; only one count was recorded for about a fifth of them. The top ten clones comprise around 12% of the sample.

The germline V gene specifies SGHTA as CDR1 and FQGNSA as CDR2. From the cysteine through the phenylalanine, the CDR3 covers 18 amino acids. The retained sequence is limited to the CDR3, 54 bases, with the frame set at the first base. V ends up 4 bases short and J 6 bases short, with an unmatched junction base count of 12. Study-wide conclusions, independent of this receptor: Some responding clones were detected in pre-infection memory, which suggested that pre-existing cross-reactive memory T cells had joined the SARS-CoV-2 response. Contracting CD4+ clones appeared mostly in the CM and EM memory subsets, whereas CD8+ clones were enriched in EMRA. SARS-CoV-2 specificity of the second-wave clones peaking on day 37 was not confirmed. Only two mild cases were covered in the study, and larger cohorts including severe cases with pre-infection samples were considered necessary. Clones that contracted from day 15 to 85 showed balanced CD4/CD8 phenotypes, whereas a second wave of clones that expanded from day 15 to 37 leaned towards CD4+.

The chain is encoded by TRBV7-2 joined to TRBJ2-3; 14 junctional bases match TRBD2. The TCR originated in an adult woman who had mild COVID-19 (a few samples of this study predate the infection). The sample titles of this study are shuffled in the database, so cell type and time point are left out; the donor was told from shared clones. Sequencing was done on a sample of PBMCs or a T cell subset sorted from them (not recorded which). CDR3 reads: CASSYRTGLAGENDTQYF. In nucleotide form, the sequence is TGTGCCAGCAGCTACCGAACGGGACTAGCGGGAGAGAATGATACGCAGTATTTT. Reference TRBV7-2 and TRBJ2-3 proteins supply the regions before and after the CDR3; the full variable domain is: GAGVSQSPSNKVTEKGKDVELRCDPISGHTALYWYRQSLGQGLEFLIYFQGNSAPDKSGLPSDRFSAERTGGSVSTLTIQRTQQEDSAVYLCASSYRTGLAGENDTQYFGPGTRLTVL.